This T cell receptor beta chain was identified during a study of cytomegalovirus exposure and HLA in healthy donors. Study summary: Genotyping showed around 80% of roughly 390 donors falling in the Caucasian-associated ancestry cluster. Whole-study findings and limits: Rare TCR sequences predominated, though certain public TCRs were found in many donors.

This PCR relied on a set of 60 Vbeta primers and 13 Jbeta primers. TCRdb keeps only in-frame clones here, not all; method: immunoSEQ multiplex PCR. The sample table sets out around 140,000 clones. Germline V gene lookup returns CDR1 ENHRY and CDR2 SYGVKD. This CDR3 region has 17 residues. The V gene lost 0 bases and the J gene lost 0 bases, with 12 bases spanning the gap. With regard to this clone: Its antigen is undetermined.

Sequencing was performed on PBMCs. The chain joins TRBV10-3 to TRBJ1-3; possibly TRBD1 for D (5 bases). This sequence originates from a woman aged 35 to 49 in good health and CMV-seronegative. The CDR3 spells CAISESLTGLSGNTIYF. The CDR3 DNA follows: TGTGCCATCAGTGAGTCGCTAACAGGTCTCTCTGGAAACACCATATATTTT.